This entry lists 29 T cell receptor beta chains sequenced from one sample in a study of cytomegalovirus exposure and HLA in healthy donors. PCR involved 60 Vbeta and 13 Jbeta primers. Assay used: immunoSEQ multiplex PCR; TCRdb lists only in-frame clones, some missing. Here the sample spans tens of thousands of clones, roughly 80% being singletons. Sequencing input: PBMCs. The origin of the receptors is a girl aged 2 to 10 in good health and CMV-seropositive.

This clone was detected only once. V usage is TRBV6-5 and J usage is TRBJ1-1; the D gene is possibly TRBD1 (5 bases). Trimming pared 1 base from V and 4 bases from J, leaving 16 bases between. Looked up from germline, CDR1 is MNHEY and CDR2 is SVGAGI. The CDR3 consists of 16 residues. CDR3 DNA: TGTGCCAGCAGTTACTTTGGGTCGGGGAGGGGCACTGAAGCTTTCTTT. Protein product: CASSYFGSGRGTEAFF.

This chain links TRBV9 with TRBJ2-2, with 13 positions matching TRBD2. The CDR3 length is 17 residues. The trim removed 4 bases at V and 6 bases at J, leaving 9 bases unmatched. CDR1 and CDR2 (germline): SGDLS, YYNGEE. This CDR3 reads CASSMTSGRMGPGELFF. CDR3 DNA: TGTGCCAGCAGCATGACTAGCGGGAGGATGGGTCCCGGGGAGCTGTTTTTT.

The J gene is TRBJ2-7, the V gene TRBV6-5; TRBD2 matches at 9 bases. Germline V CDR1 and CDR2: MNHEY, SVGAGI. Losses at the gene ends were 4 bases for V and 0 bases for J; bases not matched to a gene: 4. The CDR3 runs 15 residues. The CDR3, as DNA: TGTGCCAGCAGTTCCCTGACTAGCGGCTCCTACGAGCAGTACTTC. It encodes CASSSLTSGSYEQYF.

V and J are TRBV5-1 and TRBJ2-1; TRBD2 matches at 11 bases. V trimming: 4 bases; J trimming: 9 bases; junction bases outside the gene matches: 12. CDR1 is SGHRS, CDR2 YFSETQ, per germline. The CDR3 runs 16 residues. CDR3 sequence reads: CASSPPTSGAWGEQFF. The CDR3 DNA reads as TGCGCCAGCAGCCCACCGACTAGCGGGGCCTGGGGTGAGCAGTTCTTC.

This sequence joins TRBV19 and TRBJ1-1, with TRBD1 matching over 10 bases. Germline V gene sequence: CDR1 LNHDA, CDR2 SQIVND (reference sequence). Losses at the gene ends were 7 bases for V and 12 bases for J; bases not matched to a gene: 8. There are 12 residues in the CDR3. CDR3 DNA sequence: TGTGCCAGTACCCTCCCGGGACAGGGGACTTTCTTT. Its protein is CASTLPGQGTFF.

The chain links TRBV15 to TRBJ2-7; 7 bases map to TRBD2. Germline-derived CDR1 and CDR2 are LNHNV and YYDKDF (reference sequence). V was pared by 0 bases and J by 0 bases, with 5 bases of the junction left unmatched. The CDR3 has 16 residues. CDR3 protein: CATSRDRSSGSYEQYF. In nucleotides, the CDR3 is TGTGCCACCAGCAGAGATAGGTCTAGCGGCTCCTACGAGCAGTACTTC.

The CDR3 DNA sequence: TGTGCCAGCAGTACCGGGACAGGGGGCCACGAGCAGTACTTC. Translating it yields CASSTGTGGHEQYF. The gene calls are TRBV6-1 and TRBJ2-7; 12 bases are a match to TRBD1. J gave up 5 bases and V 5 bases, and 4 bases lay outside the gene matches. Germline V gives CDR1 MNHNS, CDR2 SASEGT. The CDR3 spans 14 residues.

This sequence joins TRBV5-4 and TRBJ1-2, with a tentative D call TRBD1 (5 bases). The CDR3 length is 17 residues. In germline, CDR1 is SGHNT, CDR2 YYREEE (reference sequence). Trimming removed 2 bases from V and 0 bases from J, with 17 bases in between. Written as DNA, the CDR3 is TGTGCCAGCAGCTTCATAGGGCAGGGCCTGGCTAACTATGGCTACACCTTC. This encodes CASSFIGQGLANYGYTF. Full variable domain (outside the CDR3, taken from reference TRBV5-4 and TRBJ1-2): ETGVTQSPTHLIKTRGQQVTLRCSSQSGHNTVSWYQQALGQGPQFIFQYYREEENGRGNFPPRFSGLQFPNYSSELNVNALELDDSALYLCASSFIGQGLANYGYTFGSGTRLTVV.

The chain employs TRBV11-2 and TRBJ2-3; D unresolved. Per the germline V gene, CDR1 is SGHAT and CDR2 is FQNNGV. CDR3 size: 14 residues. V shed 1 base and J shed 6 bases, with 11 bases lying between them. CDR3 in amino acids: CASSLAAPRDTQYF. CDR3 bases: TGTGCCAGCAGCTTAGCGGCCCCGAGGGATACGCAGTATTTT.

The CDR3 loop reads CASSPLRNEQFF. The CDR3 DNA reads as TGTGCCAGCAGCCCCCTACGGAATGAGCAGTTCTTC. This chain joins TRBV7-2 and TRBJ2-1; D is unresolved. The CDR3 extends over 12 amino acids. The germline CDR1 and CDR2 sequences are SGHTA and FQGNSA. Trimming cost V 5 bases and J 7 bases, with 9 bases left between them. Filled out from reference TRBV7-2 and TRBJ2-1, the complete variable domain reads GAGVSQSPSNKVTEKGKDVELRCDPISGHTALYWYRQSLGQGLEFLIYFQGNSAPDKSGLPSDRFSAERTGGSVSTLTIQRTQQEDSAVYLCASSPLRNEQFFGPGTRLTVL.

CDR3 in amino acids: CASSERQGAGGNQPQHF. CDR3 sequence (DNA): TGTGCCAGCAGTGAAAGACAGGGGGCGGGGGGCAATCAGCCCCAGCATTTT. V gene TRBV6-1 combines with J gene TRBJ1-5; TRBD1 matches at 10 bases. From germline, CDR1 is MNHNS and CDR2 SASEGT. The CDR3 is 17 residues long. The V gene end was trimmed by 2 bases and the J gene end by 2 bases; junction bases not matched to a gene: 6.

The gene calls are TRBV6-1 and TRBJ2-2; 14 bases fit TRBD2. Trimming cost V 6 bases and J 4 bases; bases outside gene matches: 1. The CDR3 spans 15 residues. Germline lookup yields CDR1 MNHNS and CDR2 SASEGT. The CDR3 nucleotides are TGTGCCAGCAGCGGACTAGCGGGAGGCACCGGGGAGCTGTTTTTT. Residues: CASSGLAGGTGELFF.

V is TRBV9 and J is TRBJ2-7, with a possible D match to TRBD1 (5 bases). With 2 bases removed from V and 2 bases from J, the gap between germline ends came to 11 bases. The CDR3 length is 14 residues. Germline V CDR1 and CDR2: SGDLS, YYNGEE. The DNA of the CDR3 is TGTGCCAGCAGCGTCGACAGACATACCTACGAGCAGTACTTC. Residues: CASSVDRHTYEQYF.

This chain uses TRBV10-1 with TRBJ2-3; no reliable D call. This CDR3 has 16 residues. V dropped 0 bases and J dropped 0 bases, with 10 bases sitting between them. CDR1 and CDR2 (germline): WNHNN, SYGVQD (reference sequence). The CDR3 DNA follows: TGCGCCAGCAGTGAGTCCCCGGGTCGTAGCACAGATACGCAGTATTTT. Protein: CASSESPGRSTDTQYF.

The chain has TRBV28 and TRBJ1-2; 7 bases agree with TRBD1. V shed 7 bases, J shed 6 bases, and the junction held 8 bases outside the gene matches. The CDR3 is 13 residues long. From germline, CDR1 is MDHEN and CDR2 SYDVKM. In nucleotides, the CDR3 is TGTGCCAGCATCAACCAGGGGGTGGATGGCTACACCTTC. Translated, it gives CASINQGVDGYTF.

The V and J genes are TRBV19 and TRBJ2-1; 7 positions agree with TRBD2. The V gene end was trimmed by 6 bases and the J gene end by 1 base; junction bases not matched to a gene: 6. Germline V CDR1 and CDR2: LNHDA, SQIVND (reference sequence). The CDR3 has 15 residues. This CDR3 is CASRKVGGSYNEQFF. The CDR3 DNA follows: TGTGCCAGTAGGAAGGTGGGAGGGTCCTACAATGAGCAGTTCTTC.

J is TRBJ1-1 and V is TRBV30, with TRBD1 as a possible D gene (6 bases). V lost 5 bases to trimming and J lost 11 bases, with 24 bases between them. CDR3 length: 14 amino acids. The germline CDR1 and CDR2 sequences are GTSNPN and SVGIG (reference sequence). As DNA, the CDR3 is TGTGCCTGGGTTGGGGGGGCCGCCTCCCGGGCTGCTTTCTTT. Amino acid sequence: CAWVGGAASRAAFF.

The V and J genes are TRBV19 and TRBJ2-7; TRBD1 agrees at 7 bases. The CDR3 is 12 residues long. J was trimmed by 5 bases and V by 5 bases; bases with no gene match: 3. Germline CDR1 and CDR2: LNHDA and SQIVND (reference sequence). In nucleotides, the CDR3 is TGTGCCAGTAGTTTACAGGGGAACGAGCAGTACTTC. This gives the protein CASSLQGNEQYF. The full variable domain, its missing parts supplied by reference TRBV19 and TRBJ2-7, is DGGITQSPKYLFRKEGQNVTLSCEQNLNHDAMYWYRQDPGQGLRLIYYSQIVNDFQKGDIAEGYSVSREKKESFPLTVTSAQKNPTAFYLCASSLQGNEQYFGPGTRLTVT.

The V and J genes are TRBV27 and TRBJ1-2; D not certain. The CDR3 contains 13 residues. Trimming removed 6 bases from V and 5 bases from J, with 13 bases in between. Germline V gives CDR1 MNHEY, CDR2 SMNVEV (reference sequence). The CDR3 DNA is TGTGCCAGCAGCCCTCGACAAGTTTATGGCTACACCTTC. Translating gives CASSPRQVYGYTF.

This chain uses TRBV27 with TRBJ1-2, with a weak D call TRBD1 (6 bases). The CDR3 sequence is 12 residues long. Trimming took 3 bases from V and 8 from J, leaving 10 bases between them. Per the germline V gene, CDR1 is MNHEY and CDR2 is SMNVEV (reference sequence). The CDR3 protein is CASSFSGGGYTF. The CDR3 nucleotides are TGTGCCAGCAGTTTTTCGGGGGGCGGCTACACCTTC.

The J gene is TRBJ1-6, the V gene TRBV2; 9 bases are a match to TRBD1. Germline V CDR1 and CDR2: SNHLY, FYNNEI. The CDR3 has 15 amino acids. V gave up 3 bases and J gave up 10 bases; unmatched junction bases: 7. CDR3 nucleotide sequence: TGTGCCAGCAGTGAGCGGACAGGGGTAAGATCACCCCTCCACTTT. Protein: CASSERTGVRSPLHF.

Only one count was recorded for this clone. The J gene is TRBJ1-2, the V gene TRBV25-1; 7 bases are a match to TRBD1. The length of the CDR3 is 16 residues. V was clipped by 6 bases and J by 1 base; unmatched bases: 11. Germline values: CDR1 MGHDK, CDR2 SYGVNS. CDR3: CASSRDSSVGNYGYTF. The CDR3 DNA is TGTGCCAGCAGCCGGGACAGTTCCGTGGGTAACTATGGCTACACCTTC.

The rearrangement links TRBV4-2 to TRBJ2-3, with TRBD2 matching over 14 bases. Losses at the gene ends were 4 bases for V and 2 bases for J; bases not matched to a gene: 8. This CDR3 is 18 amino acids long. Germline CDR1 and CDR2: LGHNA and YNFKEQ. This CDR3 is CASSPGLAGGDHTDTQYF. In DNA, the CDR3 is TGTGCCAGCAGCCCTGGACTAGCGGGAGGCGATCACACAGATACGCAGTATTTT.

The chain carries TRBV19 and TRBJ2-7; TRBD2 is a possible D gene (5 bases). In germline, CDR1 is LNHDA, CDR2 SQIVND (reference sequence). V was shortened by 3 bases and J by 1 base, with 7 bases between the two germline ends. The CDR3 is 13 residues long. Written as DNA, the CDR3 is TGTGCCAGTAGTATCGGACTTTCCTACGAGCAGTACTTC. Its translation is CASSIGLSYEQYF.

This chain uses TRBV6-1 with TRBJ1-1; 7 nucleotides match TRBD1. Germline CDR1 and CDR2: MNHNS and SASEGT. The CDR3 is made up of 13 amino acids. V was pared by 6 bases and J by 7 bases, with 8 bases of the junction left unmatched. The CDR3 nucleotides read TGTGCCAGCAGCGGAACAGGGGTCGGTGAAGCTTTCTTT. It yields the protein CASSGTGVGEAFF.

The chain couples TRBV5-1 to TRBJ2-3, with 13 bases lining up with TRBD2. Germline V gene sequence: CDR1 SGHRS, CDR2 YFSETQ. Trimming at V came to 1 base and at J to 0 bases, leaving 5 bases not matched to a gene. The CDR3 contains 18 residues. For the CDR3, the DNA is TGCGCCAGCAGCTTGCGGACTAGCGGGAGCGCTAGCACAGATACGCAGTATTTT. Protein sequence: CASSLRTSGSASTDTQYF.

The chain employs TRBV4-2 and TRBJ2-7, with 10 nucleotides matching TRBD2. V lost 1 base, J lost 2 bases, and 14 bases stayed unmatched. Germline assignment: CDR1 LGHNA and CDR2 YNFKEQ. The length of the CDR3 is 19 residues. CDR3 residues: CASSQAPDLSGRRAYEQYF. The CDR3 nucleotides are TGTGCCAGCAGCCAAGCTCCAGATCTTAGCGGGAGGAGGGCCTACGAGCAGTACTTC.

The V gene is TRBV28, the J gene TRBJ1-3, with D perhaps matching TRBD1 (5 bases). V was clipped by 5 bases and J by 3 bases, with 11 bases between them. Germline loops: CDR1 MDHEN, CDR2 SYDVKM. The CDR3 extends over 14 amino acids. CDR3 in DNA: TGTGCCAGCAGTCCTCAGGGATTTGGAAACACCATATATTTT. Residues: CASSPQGFGNTIYF.

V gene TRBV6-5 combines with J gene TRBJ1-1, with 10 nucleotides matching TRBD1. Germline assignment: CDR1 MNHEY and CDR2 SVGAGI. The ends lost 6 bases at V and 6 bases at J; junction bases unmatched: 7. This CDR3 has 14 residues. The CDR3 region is CASSPGTGASEAFF. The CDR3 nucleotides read TGTGCCAGCAGCCCCGGGACAGGGGCATCTGAAGCTTTCTTT.